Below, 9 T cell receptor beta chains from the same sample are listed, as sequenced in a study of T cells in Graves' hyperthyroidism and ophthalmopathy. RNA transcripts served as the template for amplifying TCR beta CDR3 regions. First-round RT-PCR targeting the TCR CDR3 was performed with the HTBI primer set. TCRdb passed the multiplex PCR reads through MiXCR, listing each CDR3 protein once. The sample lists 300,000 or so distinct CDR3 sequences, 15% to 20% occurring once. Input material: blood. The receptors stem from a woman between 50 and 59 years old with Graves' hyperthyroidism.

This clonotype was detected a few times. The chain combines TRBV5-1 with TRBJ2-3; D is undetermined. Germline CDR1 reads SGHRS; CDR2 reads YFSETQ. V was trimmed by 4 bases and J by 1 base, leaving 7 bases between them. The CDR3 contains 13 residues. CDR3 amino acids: CASSQPGTDTQYF. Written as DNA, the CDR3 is TGCGCCAGCAGCCAGCCGGGCACAGATACGCAGTATTTT.

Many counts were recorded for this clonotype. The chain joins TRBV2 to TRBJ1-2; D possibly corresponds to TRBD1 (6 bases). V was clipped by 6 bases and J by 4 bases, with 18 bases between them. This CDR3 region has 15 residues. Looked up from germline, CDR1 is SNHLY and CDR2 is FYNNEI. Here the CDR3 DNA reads TGTGCCAGCAGCGATTCACCGGGACAAACCTATGGCTACACCTTC. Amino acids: CASSDSPGQTYGYTF.

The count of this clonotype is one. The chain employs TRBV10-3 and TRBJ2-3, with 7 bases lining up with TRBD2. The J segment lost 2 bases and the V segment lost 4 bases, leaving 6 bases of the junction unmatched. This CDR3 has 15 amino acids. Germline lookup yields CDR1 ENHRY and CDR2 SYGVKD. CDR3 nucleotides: TGTGCCATCAGTGTTCCGGGAGGTGCCACAGATACGCAGTATTTT. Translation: CAISVPGGATDTQYF.

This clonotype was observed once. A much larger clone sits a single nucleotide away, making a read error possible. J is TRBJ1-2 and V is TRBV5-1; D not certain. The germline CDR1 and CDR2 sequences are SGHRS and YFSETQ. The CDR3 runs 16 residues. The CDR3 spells CASSLAERAPNYGYIF. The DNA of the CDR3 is TGCGCCAGCAGCTTGGCCGAAAGGGCACCTAACTATGGCTACATCTTC.

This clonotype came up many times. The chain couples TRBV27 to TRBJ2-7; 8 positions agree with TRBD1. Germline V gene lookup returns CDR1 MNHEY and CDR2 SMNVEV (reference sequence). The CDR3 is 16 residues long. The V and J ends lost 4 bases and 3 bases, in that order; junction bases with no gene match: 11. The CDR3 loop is CASSSFLDRADYEQYV. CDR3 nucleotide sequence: TGTGCCAGCAGTTCCTTTTTGGACAGGGCAGACTACGAGCAGTACGTC.

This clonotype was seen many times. The CDR3 loop is CSVEAGGNQPQHF. CDR3 nucleotides: TGCAGCGTTGAGGCAGGGGGAAATCAGCCCCAGCATTTT. The rearrangement joins TRBV29-1 to TRBJ1-5, with 7 bases matching TRBD1. V dropped 3 bases and J dropped 4; count of bases not matched to a gene: 3. This CDR3 spans 13 amino acids. From germline, CDR1 is SQVTM and CDR2 ANQGSEA.

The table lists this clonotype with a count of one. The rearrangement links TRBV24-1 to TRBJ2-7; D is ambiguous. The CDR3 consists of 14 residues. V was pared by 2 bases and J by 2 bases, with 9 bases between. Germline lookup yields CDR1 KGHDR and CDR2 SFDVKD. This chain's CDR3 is CATSDSSRPYEQYF. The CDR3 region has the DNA TGTGCCACCAGTGATTCCAGTAGACCCTACGAGCAGTACTTC.

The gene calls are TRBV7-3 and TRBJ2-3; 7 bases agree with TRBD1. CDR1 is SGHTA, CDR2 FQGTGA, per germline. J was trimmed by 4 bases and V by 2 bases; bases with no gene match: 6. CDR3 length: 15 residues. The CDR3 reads CASSLAGGDADTQYF. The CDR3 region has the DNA TGTGCCAGCAGCTTAGCAGGGGGAGATGCAGATACGCAGTATTTT.

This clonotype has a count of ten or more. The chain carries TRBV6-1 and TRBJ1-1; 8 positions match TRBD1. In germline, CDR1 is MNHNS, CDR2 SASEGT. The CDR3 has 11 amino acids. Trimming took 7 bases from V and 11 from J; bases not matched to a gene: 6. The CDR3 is CASTMTGVAFF. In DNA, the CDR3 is TGTGCCAGCACCATGACAGGGGTCGCTTTCTTT.